The sequence of this T cell receptor (beta chain) was determined in a study of blood T cell repertoires in COVID-19. Assay: immunoSEQ multiplex PCR; the TCRdb copy retains only in-frame clones and omits some. Found here are under 250,000 clones, around 88% of them singletons; the top ten hold roughly an eighth. V shed 3 bases and J 9 bases; nucleotides not matched to a gene: 3. The CDR3 is made up of 13 amino acids. CDR1 is SGDLS and CDR2 is YYNGEE in the germline V gene. This chain connects TRBV9 to TRBJ1-6; the match to TRBD1 covers 7 bases. Sequences were obtained from peripheral blood. The receptor was derived from a man at least 80 years old with acute or convalescent COVID-19. The CDR3 loop reads CASSGGQISPLHF. DNA of the CDR3: TGTGCCAGCAGCGGGGGACAGATTTCACCCCTCCACTTT.